This T cell receptor (beta chain) was identified during a study of human T cells and chemical hapten exposure. The wider study: Chiefly women, the patients showed alopecia areata, totalis or universalis.

Time point described: patch test 1, 2 weeks after DPC sensitization. The treatment denotes: therapeutic diphenylcyclopropenone sensitization with weekly scalp DPC. The study enrolled 18 to 70-year-old alopecia patients suitable for DPC. Study results and limitations: Large CDR3 similarity clusters arose significantly more often from expanded TCRs than from controls.

TCRdb analysed the RACE reads with MiXCR anew, one entry per CDR3 protein. The repertoire holds about 120,000 distinct CDR3 sequences, with approximately 14% as singletons. The V end lost 3 bases, the J end lost 0 bases, and 8 bases lay between the germline ends. Germline V gene lookup returns CDR1 SEHNR and CDR2 FQNEAQ (reference sequence). The CDR3 is 15 amino acids. Notes on this clonotype: Its antigen is unidentified.

Sequencing used whole blood, obtained in connection with sensitization to the hapten diphenylcyclopropenone (DPC). The clonotype originates from a man aged 18 to 35 with alopecia areata. Some clones in this sample may be carry-over from other donors' samples. The rearrangement uses TRBV7-9 and TRBJ2-2, with D hard to call. The CDR3 DNA sequence: TGTGCCAGCAGCTTGACCCAGACGAACACCGGGGAGCTGTTTTTT. It specifies CASSLTQTNTGELFF.